This is a list of T cell receptor beta chains from one sample in a study of blood T cell repertoires in COVID-19. Assay used: immunoSEQ multiplex PCR; TCRdb lists only in-frame clones, some missing. The data contain some 370,000 clones, around 87% of them seen just once; the ten biggest clones take up about 9.4%. Sequencing was carried out using peripheral blood. All receptors derive from a woman aged 30 to 39 with COVID-19, enrolled during active disease. Both conserved end residues are part of each CDR3. D genes are given only for firm matches. Only part of the rows carry a size: once, few, many, or a class if the clone is expanded.

v_call	clone_size	j_call	d_call	cdr3_nt	cdr3_aa
TRBV7-6	-	TRBJ2-1	TRBD2	TGTGCCAGCAGCTTAATAGCGGGTGGAACCTACAATGAGCAGTTCTTC	CASSLIAGGTYNEQFF
TRBV4-1	-	TRBJ1-1	-	TGCGCCAGCAGCCAATTACAGGGCCGGGTCGACACTGAAGCTTTCTTT	CASSQLQGRVDTEAFF
TRBV10-2	once	TRBJ2-1	TRBD2	TGCGCCAGCAGTGTCGTATATGGGGGGACTAGCATGAATGAGCAGTTCTTC	CASSVVYGGTSMNEQFF
TRBV5-6	-	TRBJ2-2	-	TGTGCCAGCAGCTTAAGGGGTAACACCGGGGAGCTGTTTTTT	CASSLRGNTGELFF
TRBV6-5	-	TRBJ2-2	-	TGTGCCAGCAGAACAGCGAACACCGGGGAGCTGTTTTTT	CASRTANTGELFF
TRBV27	-	TRBJ1-5	TRBD1	TGTGCCAGCAGTCTCGGGACAGGGGTGCAGCCCCAGCATTTT	CASSLGTGVQPQHF
TRBV7-9	-	TRBJ2-3	TRBD2	TGTGCCAGCAGCGGGGAGGGCCCGGCAGATACGCAGTATTTT	CASSGEGPADTQYF
TRBV5-6	once	TRBJ2-1	TRBD2	TGTGCCAGCAGCTTGGAGGGGGTCCTACGGGAGGGCCGGTATAATGAGCAGTTCTTC	CASSLEGVLREGRYNEQFF
TRBV6-5	-	TRBJ1-6	TRBD1	TGTGCCAGCAGTTACTCTCCAGGGGGTGGTTCACCCCTCCACTTT	CASSYSPGGGSPLHF
TRBV19	-	TRBJ2-7	-	TGTGCCAGTAGTAGGGGGACTCCCACCTACGAGCAGTACTTC	CASSRGTPTYEQYF
TRBV18	-	TRBJ1-4	-	TGTGCCAGCTCACCCACTGGGGAGGTCAATGAAAAACTGTTTTTT	CASSPTGEVNEKLFF
TRBV7-2	-	TRBJ2-1	TRBD2	TGTGCCAGCAGCCACGGACTAGCGGGTGTGAGTGAGCAGTTCTTC	CASSHGLAGVSEQFF
TRBV9	-	TRBJ2-7	TRBD1	TGTGCCAGCAGCGTAGGAGGGGGCGGATACGAGCAGTACTTC	CASSVGGGGYEQYF
TRBV7-9	-	TRBJ1-1	TRBD1	TGTGCCAGCAGCTCGATCAATACAGGGGAGGACGCTTTCTTT	CASSSINTGEDAFF
TRBV10-2	-	TRBJ2-7	TRBD2	TGCGCCAGCAGTGAGTCAGCGGGAGGGCATTACGAGCAGTACTTC	CASSESAGGHYEQYF
TRBV4-3	few	TRBJ1-4	TRBD1	TGCGCCAGCAGCCAAGCCAGGGGGCCTCAAGAAAAACTGTTTTTT	CASSQARGPQEKLFF
TRBV7-9	-	TRBJ2-7	TRBD2	TGTGCCAGCAGCTTAGTTGTCGGGACTAGCGGGACTTCTACGTACGAGCAGTACTTC	CASSLVVGTSGTSTYEQYF
TRBV20-1	once	TRBJ2-1	-	TGCAGTGCTAGTTCTTTGGACTCACCTTCCAATGAGCAGTTCTTC	CSASSLDSPSNEQFF
TRBV30	once	TRBJ2-1	TRBD1	TGTGCCTCCGCCAGGGGACAGGGGACCGACAATGAGCAGTTCTTC	CASARGQGTDNEQFF
TRBV6-5	-	TRBJ2-7	TRBD2	TGTGCCAGCAGCCACGGGACTAGCGGCTACGAGCAGTACTTC	CASSHGTSGYEQYF
TRBV28	-	TRBJ1-1	-	TGTGCCAGCAGTCCCCCCGACAGACCGAACACTGAAGCTTTCTTT	CASSPPDRPNTEAFF
TRBV2	-	TRBJ2-1	-	TGTGCCAGCAGTCCTGGGTCTAGAGTAGCCTACAATGAGCAGTTCTTC	CASSPGSRVAYNEQFF
TRBV27	-	TRBJ2-7	-	TGTGCCAGCAGTTTATACGCCGTCGCAGTTCCCTACGAGCAGTACTTC	CASSLYAVAVPYEQYF
TRBV28	few	TRBJ1-6	TRBD1	TGTGCCAGCAGGGTACACTCAGGGGGCCTGGATTCACCCCTCCACTTT	CASRVHSGGLDSPLHF
TRBV4-3	-	TRBJ2-2	TRBD1	TGCGCCAGCACCAGGGGGCCGGGCACCGGGGAGCTGTTTTTT	CASTRGPGTGELFF
TRBV21-1	-	TRBJ2-3	-	TGTGCCAGCAGCAAAGGGAAGAGCGGGCCTGATTTT	CASSKGKSGPDF
TRBV10-2	-	TRBJ2-1	TRBD2	TGCGCCAGCAGTGAGCTAGCGGGAATCAATGAGCAGTTCTTC	CASSELAGINEQFF
TRBV9	-	TRBJ1-5	-	TGTGCCAGCAGCGTCCCACCTCCTAGGCATTTT	CASSVPPPRHF
TRBV5-1	-	TRBJ2-2	-	TGCGCCAGCAGCTTGGAAGGCGGGCTGGCGGTCGGGGAGCTGTTTTTT	CASSLEGGLAVGELFF
TRBV6-5	-	TRBJ1-5	TRBD1	TGTGCCAGCAGTCTTCAGGGGGTAAATCAGCCCCAGCATTTT	CASSLQGVNQPQHF
TRBV28	-	TRBJ2-4	TRBD2	TGTGCCAGCATTGGGGGGGGAACTCGGGACATTCAGTACTTC	CASIGGGTRDIQYF
TRBV7-8	-	TRBJ2-5	-	TGTGCCAGCAGCACCCCCCGACTCCAAGAGACCCAGTACTTC	CASSTPRLQETQYF
TRBV6-5	few	TRBJ1-5	-	TGTGCCAGCAGTTATAATCAGGGAAGTCAGCCCCAGCATTTT	CASSYNQGSQPQHF
TRBV10-3	-	TRBJ2-2	TRBD2	TGTGCCATCAGTGAGAGGACTAGCGGGAGGGCCGGGGAGCTGTTTTTT	CAISERTSGRAGELFF
TRBV11-2	-	TRBJ1-1	-	TGTGCCAGCAGCGTACGGACGGAGGGGAGCGCGGAAGCTTTCTTT	CASSVRTEGSAEAFF
TRBV2	-	TRBJ2-1	-	TGTGCCAGCAGTGATCTGACAGGTTACAATGAGCAGTTCTTC	CASSDLTGYNEQFF
TRBV6-2/TRBV6-3	-	TRBJ2-1	TRBD2	TGTGCCAGCAGTTCGTTAGCGGGAGGGCAGTTCTTC	CASSSLAGGQFF
TRBV11-3	-	TRBJ2-1	-	TGTGCCAGCAGTCTCGGGGGGCTCTGGAATGAGCAGTTCTTC	CASSLGGLWNEQFF
TRBV28	-	TRBJ1-6	-	TGTGCCAGCAGTCTCCCCGGGGGAGACCCCTATAATTCACCCCTCCACTTT	CASSLPGGDPYNSPLHF
TRBV5-1	-	TRBJ2-5	TRBD1	TGCGCCAGCAGCCCAGAAGGGACAGGGAAAGAGACCCAGTACTTC	CASSPEGTGKETQYF
TRBV24-1	-	TRBJ2-7	TRBD2	TGTGCCACCAGTGATCCCACCGCGGGAGGATACGAGCAGTACTTC	CATSDPTAGGYEQYF
TRBV6-5	few	TRBJ1-2	TRBD1	TGTGCCAGCAAGTCAGGGACAGGGAACTATGGCTACACCTTC	CASKSGTGNYGYTF
TRBV20-1	once	TRBJ1-4	-	TGCAGTGCTCGGAGAGTCGAAAAACTGTTTTTT	CSARRVEKLFF
TRBV4-1	-	TRBJ2-2	TRBD2	TGCGCCAGCAGCCTGACTAGCGGGAGGATTTCCGGGGAGCTGTTTTTT	CASSLTSGRISGELFF
TRBV27	-	TRBJ2-7	-	TGTGCCAGCAGTTTAGAGGGTGGCGGCTACTACGAGCAGTACTTC	CASSLEGGGYYEQYF
TRBV30	-	TRBJ1-1	-	TGTGCCTGGACCGCCCCGGACACTGAAGCTTTCTTT	CAWTAPDTEAFF